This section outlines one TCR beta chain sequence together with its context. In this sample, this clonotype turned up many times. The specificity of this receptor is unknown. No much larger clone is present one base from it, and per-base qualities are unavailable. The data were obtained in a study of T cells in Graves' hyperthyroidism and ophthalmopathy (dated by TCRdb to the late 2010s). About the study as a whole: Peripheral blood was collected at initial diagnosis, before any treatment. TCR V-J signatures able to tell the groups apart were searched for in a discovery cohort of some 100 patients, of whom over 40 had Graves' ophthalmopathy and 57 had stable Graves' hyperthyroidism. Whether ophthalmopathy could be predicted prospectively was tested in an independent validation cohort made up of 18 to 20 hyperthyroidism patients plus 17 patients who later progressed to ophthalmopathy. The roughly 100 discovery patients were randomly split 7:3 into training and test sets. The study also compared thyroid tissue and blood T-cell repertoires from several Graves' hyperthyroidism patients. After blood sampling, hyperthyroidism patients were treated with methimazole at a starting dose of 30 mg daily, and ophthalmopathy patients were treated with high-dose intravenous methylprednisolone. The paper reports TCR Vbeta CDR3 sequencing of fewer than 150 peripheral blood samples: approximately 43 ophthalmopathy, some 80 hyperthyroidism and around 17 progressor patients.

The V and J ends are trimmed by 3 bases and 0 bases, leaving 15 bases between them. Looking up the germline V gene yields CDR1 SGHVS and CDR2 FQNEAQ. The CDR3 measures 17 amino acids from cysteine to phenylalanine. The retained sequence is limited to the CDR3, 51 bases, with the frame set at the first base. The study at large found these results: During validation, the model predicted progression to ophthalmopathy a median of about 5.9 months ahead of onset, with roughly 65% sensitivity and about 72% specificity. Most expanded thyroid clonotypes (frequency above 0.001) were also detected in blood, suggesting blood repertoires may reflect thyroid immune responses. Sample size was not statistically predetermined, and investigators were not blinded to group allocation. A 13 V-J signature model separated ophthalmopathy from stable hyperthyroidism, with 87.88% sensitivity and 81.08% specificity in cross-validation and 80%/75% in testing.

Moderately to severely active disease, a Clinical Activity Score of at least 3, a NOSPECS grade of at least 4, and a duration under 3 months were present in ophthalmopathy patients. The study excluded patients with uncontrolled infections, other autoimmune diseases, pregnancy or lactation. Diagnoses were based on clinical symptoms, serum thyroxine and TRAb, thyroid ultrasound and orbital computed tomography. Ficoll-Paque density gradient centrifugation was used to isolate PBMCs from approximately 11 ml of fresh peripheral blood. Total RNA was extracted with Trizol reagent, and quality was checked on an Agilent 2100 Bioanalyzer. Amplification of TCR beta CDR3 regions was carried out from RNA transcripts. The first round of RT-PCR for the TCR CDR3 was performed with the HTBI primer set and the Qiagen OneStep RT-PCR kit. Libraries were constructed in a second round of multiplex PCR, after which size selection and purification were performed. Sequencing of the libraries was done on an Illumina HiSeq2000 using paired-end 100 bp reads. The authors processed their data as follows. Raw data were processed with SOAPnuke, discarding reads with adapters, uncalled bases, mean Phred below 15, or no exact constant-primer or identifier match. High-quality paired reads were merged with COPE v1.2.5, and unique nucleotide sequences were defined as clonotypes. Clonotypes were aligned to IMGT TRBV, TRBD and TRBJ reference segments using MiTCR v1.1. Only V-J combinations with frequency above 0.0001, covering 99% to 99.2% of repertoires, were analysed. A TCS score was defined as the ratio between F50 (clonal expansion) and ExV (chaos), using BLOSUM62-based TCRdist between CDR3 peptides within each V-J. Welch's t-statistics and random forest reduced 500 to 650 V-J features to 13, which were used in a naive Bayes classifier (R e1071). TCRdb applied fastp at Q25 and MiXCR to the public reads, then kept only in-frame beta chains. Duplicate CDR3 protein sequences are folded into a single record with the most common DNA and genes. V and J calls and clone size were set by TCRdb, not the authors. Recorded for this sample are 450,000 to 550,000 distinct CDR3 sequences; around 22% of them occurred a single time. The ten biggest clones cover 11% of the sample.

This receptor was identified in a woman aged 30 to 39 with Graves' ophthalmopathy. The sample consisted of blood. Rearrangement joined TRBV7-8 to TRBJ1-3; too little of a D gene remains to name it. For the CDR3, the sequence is CASSLWSAKRSGNTIYF. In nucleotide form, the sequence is TGTGCCAGCAGCTTGTGGTCAGCAAAACGCTCTGGAAACACCATATATTTT. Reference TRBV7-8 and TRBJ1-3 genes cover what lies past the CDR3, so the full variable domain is GAGVSQSPRYKVAKRGQDVALRCDPISGHVSLFWYQQALGQGPEFLTYFQNEAQLDKSGLPSDRFFAERPEGSVSTLKIQRTQQEDSAVYLCASSLWSAKRSGNTIYFGEGSWLTVV.